This TCR beta chain was captured in a study of T-cell memory formation after mild COVID-19. Whole-study findings and limits: What remained unconfirmed was the SARS-CoV-2 specificity of second-wave clones peaking on day 37.

TCRdb recomputed calls from the 5' RACE reads with MiXCR, one row per CDR3 protein. The sample contains about 180,000 distinct CDR3 sequences, roughly 17% of which appear only once. Remarks on this clonotype: Antigen specificity is unknown.

The sequence derives from an adult woman who had mild COVID-19 (a few samples of this study predate the infection). Cell type and time point are not known. Sequencing input: PBMCs or a T cell subset sorted from them (not recorded which).

The CDR3 sequence: CASSEYGGGGYNEQFF. CDR3 bases: TGTGCCAGCAGTGAATATGGGGGAGGGGGATACAATGAGCAGTTCTTC. The V call is TRBV25-1, the J call TRBJ2-1; possibly TRBD2 for D (7 bases). From germline, CDR1 is MGHDK and CDR2 SYGVNS. Between the trimmed V and J ends, which lost 0 bases and 4 bases, there was a span of 13 bases. The CDR3 totals 16 residues. Variable domain in full (rest from reference TRBV25-1 and TRBJ2-1): EADIYQTPRYLVIGTGKKITLECSQTMGHDKMYWYQQDPGMELHLIHYSYGVNSTEKGDLSSESTVSRIRTEHFPLTLESARPSHTSQYLCASSEYGGGGYNEQFFGPGTRLTVL.